Given below is one TCR beta chain in context. The antigen remains undetermined. This sample was taken from a study of neoadjuvant anti-PD-1 for oral cavity cancer. About the study: Patients mostly received three to four biweekly nivolumab doses at 3 mg/kg before surgery. Non-progressing patients received a fourth nivolumab dose near day 43, then surgery on days 50-56. The study's findings and limits: Higher pretreatment blood Treg/Th17 ratios correlated with higher pretreatment blood and lower post-treatment tumor TCRbeta clonality.

Noted time point: after neoadjuvant nivolumab, at surgical resection. Using immunoSEQ multiplex PCR, the repertoire was profiled, and TCRdb retains in-frame clones only, with some absent. The sample lists fewer than 90,000 clones; about 88% were seen once. The germline gives CDR1 ENHRY, CDR2 SYGVKD. The J segment lost 4 bases and the V segment lost 6 bases, leaving 7 bases of the junction unmatched. The CDR3 is 15 residues long. The receptor was derived from a person between 40 and 80 years old with oral cavity squamous cell carcinoma. The chain couples TRBV10-3 to TRBJ2-2, with TRBD1 identical over 8 bases. This specimen consisted of PBMCs, obtained after nivolumab (anti-PD-1) treatment. DNA of the CDR3: TGTGCCATCAGCCAAGGACAGGGCCGCACCGGGGAGCTGTTTTTT. It is translated as CAISQGQGRTGELFF.